This TCR beta chain comes out of a study of cytomegalovirus exposure and HLA in healthy donors. Whole-study context: The Caucasian-associated ancestry cluster held 65% to 90% of around 380 genotyped donors.

This CDR3 comprises 15 residues. V lost 7 bases and J lost 8; bases outside the gene matches: 11. Germline V gives CDR1 MGHRA, CDR2 YSYEKL. Study-level results: Highest at DRB1 and lowest at HLA-C, TCR association rates differed among HLA loci in a later analysis. TCR beta chains associated with HLA were, in a later analysis, more clonally expanded than equally common others. Previous analysis showed most TCR beta V segments were productive about 87% or about 30% of the time.

PCR employed 60 Vbeta and 13 Jbeta primers. Generated by immunoSEQ multiplex PCR, the TCRdb table keeps only in-frame clones and is missing some. The sample holds about 69,000 clones, less than 70% seen once. This clone was recorded a few times. What it binds is not known. The receptor comes from a woman between 25 and 40 years old in good health and CMV-seronegative. The sample consisted of PBMCs. V gene TRBV4-1 combines with J gene TRBJ2-1, with TRBD1 identical over 10 bases. CDR3 sequence: CASTERGGQGYEQFF. The CDR3 nucleotides are TGCGCCAGCACCGAGAGGGGGGGACAGGGGTATGAGCAGTTCTTC.